This T cell receptor (beta chain) comes out of a study of blood T cell repertoires in COVID-19 (dated by TCRdb to about 2020). About the full investigation: Collaborator samples came from the United States, Italy and Spain and covered acute and convalescent phases of COVID-19. Nearly every sample came with metadata listing a de-identified subject ID, COVID-19 status, age in years and sex. HLA class I and class II types, where available, came from metadata supplied by the sample provider rather than from assay-based typing. The material from the prospective study consisted of cDNA or gDNA derived from T cells, B-cell-depleted T cells, or PBMCs. Samples came from the ongoing ImmuneRACE study (first 160 participants) plus 1,254 subjects from 6 global collaborators. Deeply sampled blood TCRbeta repertoires from subjects exposed to, actively infected with, or recovered from COVID-19 were included in the dataset. The repertoires were released in a freely available public database intended as a resource for research on the immune response to SARS-CoV-2.

Overall results and qualifications from the work: How much clinical and demographic metadata was included differed by source and by participant, and the metadata was provided uncurated.

The CDR1 and CDR2 encoded by the germline V gene are SGHRS and YFSETQ. Trimming costs V 0 bases and J 0 bases, and their ends lie 10 bases apart. Spanning cysteine to phenylalanine, the CDR3 consists of 17 amino acids. The retained sequence is limited to the CDR3, 51 bases, with the frame set at the first base. As concerns this clone: Its antigen remains undetermined. No per-base quality is available; no much larger clone lies one base away.

In the prospective study, participants were roughly 18 to 90 years old, resided in 25 or so geographic areas of the United States, and were enrolled through a virtual design. Cohort assignment in the prospective study relied on participant-reported clinical history from a screening survey and a study questionnaire. Recovered participants in ImmuneRACE Cohort 3 were defined as having two consecutive negative NP/OP PCR tests, clearance from a healthcare professional, or resolution of symptoms. In the prospective study, whole blood, serum and a nasopharyngeal or oropharyngeal swab were collected from each participant by mobile phlebotomists. Prospective study participants could optionally give additional blood draws and questionnaires over an approximately 2-month period. Prospective study blood samples were shipped either frozen or at room temperature before DNA extraction. TCRbeta CDR3 regions were amplified from genomic DNA using the immunoSEQ Assay, a bias-controlled multiplex PCR. In the original analysis: The number of nucleated cells in each sample was estimated by amplification of reference gene primers within the assay. To quantify the absolute abundance of each unique TCRbeta CDR3 rearrangement, sequence reads were collapsed and filtered. Productive Simpson clonality was computed per sample as the square root of Simpson's diversity index over productive rearrangements. TCRdb re-hosts the immuneACCESS table, in-frame sequences only. Its copies lack some clones; in the studies checked, an unresolved V gene accounts for under half of them, and the cause for the rest is not known. The DNA was the basis for D and trimming; V, J and clone size are from that table. This sample gives roughly 150,000 clones in total; more than 70% of them show up just once. The leading ten clones occupy about a sixth of the sample.

In this chain, TRBV5-1 is recombined with TRBJ2-6, and perhaps TRBD1 as D gene, on 6 matching bases. The sample comprised PBMCs or T cells enriched from blood (not recorded which). This TCR came from a man in his 60s who had recovered from COVID-19. In nucleotide form, the sequence is TGCGCCAGCAGCTTGGTACAGGGCCACTCTGGGGCCAACGTCCTGACTTTC. It specifies CASSLVQGHSGANVLTF.